Listed below are T cell receptor beta chains from one sample, sequenced in a study of regulatory T cells in long-lasting Graves disease. TCRdb itself ran the multiplex PCR reads through MiXCR, one entry per CDR3 protein. The sample shows roughly 500,000 distinct CDR3 sequences, approximately 13% of them seen only once. This same sample was also taken into another study, of T cells in Graves' hyperthyroidism and ophthalmopathy.

The specimen comprised peripheral blood mononuclear cells (PBMCs), sampled at new diagnosis, from a patient treated with antithyroid drugs. All receptors derive from a man aged 25-40 years with Graves disease. Both conserved end residues are part of each CDR3. Fields, in order: J gene, D gene, clone size, V gene, CDR3 protein, CDR3 DNA. The D gene is left open where the match is weak. Only some rows state a clone size, as once, few, many or a class for expanded clones.

j_gene: TRBJ2-7; d_gene: NA; abundance: NA; v_gene: TRBV29-1; CDR3aa: CSVVTGLGEQYF; CDR3nt: TGCAGCGTAGTAACAGGGCTGGGCGAGCAGTACTTC
j_gene: TRBJ1-5; d_gene: NA; abundance: many; v_gene: TRBV7-9; CDR3aa: CASSLGAQPQHF; CDR3nt: TGTGCCAGCAGCTTAGGGGCTCAGCCCCAGCATTTT
j_gene: TRBJ1-1; d_gene: NA; abundance: many; v_gene: TRBV27; CDR3aa: CASSLSGGVASFF; CDR3nt: TGTGCCAGCAGTTTATCCGGGGGGGTTGCGTCTTTCTTT
j_gene: TRBJ2-1; d_gene: NA; abundance: few; v_gene: TRBV24-1; CDR3aa: CATSDLRGGNEQFF; CDR3nt: TGTGCCACCAGTGATTTAAGAGGGGGCAATGAGCAGTTCTTC
j_gene: TRBJ1-1; d_gene: NA; abundance: many; v_gene: TRBV19; CDR3aa: CASSIDPGTAAFF; CDR3nt: TGTGCCAGTAGTATAGATCCAGGGACTGCAGCTTTCTTT
j_gene: TRBJ2-7; d_gene: TRBD2; abundance: many; v_gene: TRBV10-3; CDR3aa: CAIRGTSGRVYEQYF; CDR3nt: TGTGCCATCAGAGGGACTAGCGGGAGGGTCTACGAGCAGTACTTC
j_gene: TRBJ2-2; d_gene: TRBD2; abundance: many; v_gene: TRBV10-3; CDR3aa: CAIRLAANTGELFF; CDR3nt: TGTGCCATCCGACTAGCGGCGAACACCGGGGAGCTGTTTTTT
j_gene: TRBJ2-7; d_gene: NA; abundance: many; v_gene: TRBV15; CDR3aa: CATSSRGNSYEQYF; CDR3nt: TGTGCCACCAGCAGTAGGGGTAACTCCTACGAGCAGTACTTC
j_gene: TRBJ2-2; d_gene: TRBD2; abundance: NA; v_gene: TRBV9; CDR3aa: CASSPRSSGRGPNTGELFF; CDR3nt: TGTGCCAGCAGCCCCCGTAGTAGCGGGAGGGGACCGAACACCGGGGAGCTGTTTTTT
j_gene: TRBJ2-3; d_gene: NA; abundance: few; v_gene: TRBV19; CDR3aa: CASSIPRTLSTDTQYF; CDR3nt: TGTGCCAGTAGTATCCCCCGGACTCTGAGCACAGATACGCAGTATTTT
j_gene: TRBJ1-1; d_gene: NA; abundance: few; v_gene: TRBV3-1; CDR3aa: CASSQVEGRTLNTEAFF; CDR3nt: TGTGCCAGCAGCCAAGTAGAGGGACGGACCTTGAACACTGAAGCTTTCTTT
j_gene: TRBJ1-1; d_gene: NA; abundance: many; v_gene: TRBV28; CDR3aa: CASSLGQFTAEAFF; CDR3nt: TGTGCCAGCAGTTTAGGACAGTTCACGGCTGAAGCTTTCTTT
j_gene: TRBJ2-7; d_gene: NA; abundance: many; v_gene: TRBV18; CDR3aa: CASSPFGRAYEQYF; CDR3nt: TGTGCCAGCTCACCATTCGGCAGGGCCTACGAGCAGTACTTC
j_gene: TRBJ2-5; d_gene: TRBD2; abundance: many; v_gene: TRBV29-1; CDR3aa: CSVDGTSGIGQETQYF; CDR3nt: TGCAGCGTTGATGGGACTAGCGGGATAGGCCAAGAGACCCAGTACTTC
j_gene: TRBJ1-1; d_gene: NA; abundance: many; v_gene: TRBV6-5; CDR3aa: CASSYSSTEAFF; CDR3nt: TGTGCCAGCAGTTACTCAAGCACTGAAGCTTTCTTT
j_gene: TRBJ2-7; d_gene: NA; abundance: many; v_gene: TRBV15; CDR3aa: CATSLRGLEQYF; CDR3nt: TGTGCCACCAGCCTGAGGGGTCTCGAGCAGTACTTC
j_gene: TRBJ1-2; d_gene: NA; abundance: many; v_gene: TRBV6-1; CDR3aa: CASSLQRTNYGYTF; CDR3nt: TGTGCCAGCAGTCTACAGCGTACTAACTATGGCTACACCTTC
j_gene: TRBJ1-3; d_gene: NA; abundance: few; v_gene: TRBV6-1; CDR3aa: CASSPDRPSGNTIYF; CDR3nt: TGTGCCAGCAGCCCAGACAGGCCCTCTGGAAACACCATATATTTT
j_gene: TRBJ1-1; d_gene: NA; abundance: many; v_gene: TRBV27; CDR3aa: CASSFLQGTEAFF; CDR3nt: TGTGCCAGCAGTTTCCTACAGGGAACAGAAGCTTTCTTT
j_gene: TRBJ2-7; d_gene: NA; abundance: few; v_gene: TRBV6-5; CDR3aa: CASSYSSGSGYEQYF; CDR3nt: TGTGCCAGCAGTTACTCCTCGGGAAGCGGCTACGAGCAGTACTTC
j_gene: TRBJ1-1; d_gene: TRBD1; abundance: NA; v_gene: TRBV20-1; CDR3aa: CSARDRGQGTEAFF; CDR3nt: TGCAGTGCTAGAGACCGGGGACAGGGGACTGAAGCTTTCTTT
j_gene: TRBJ2-1; d_gene: NA; abundance: many; v_gene: TRBV5-1; CDR3aa: CASSLGLQGQFF; CDR3nt: TGCGCCAGCAGCTTGGGCCTACAAGGGCAGTTCTTC
j_gene: TRBJ2-5; d_gene: NA; abundance: NA; v_gene: TRBV7-6; CDR3aa: CASSLGRANQETQYF; CDR3nt: TGTGCCAGCAGCTTAGGGAGGGCGAACCAAGAGACCCAGTACTTC
j_gene: TRBJ2-1; d_gene: NA; abundance: NA; v_gene: TRBV19; CDR3aa: CASSRQATYNEQFF; CDR3nt: TGTGCCAGTAGTCGACAGGCCACCTACAATGAGCAGTTCTTC
j_gene: TRBJ2-1; d_gene: NA; abundance: NA; v_gene: TRBV10-3; CDR3aa: CAITIADEQFF; CDR3nt: TGTGCCATCACGATAGCGGATGAGCAGTTCTTC
j_gene: TRBJ2-7; d_gene: NA; abundance: few; v_gene: TRBV7-8; CDR3aa: CASSLAPGNSYEQYF; CDR3nt: TGTGCCAGCAGCTTAGCCCCAGGCAATTCCTACGAGCAGTACTTC
j_gene: TRBJ1-4; d_gene: NA; abundance: NA; v_gene: TRBV30; CDR3aa: CACPERGANEKLFF; CDR3nt: TGTGCCTGCCCCGAGAGGGGGGCTAATGAAAAACTGTTTTTT
j_gene: TRBJ2-2; d_gene: TRBD2; abundance: NA; v_gene: TRBV5-1; CDR3aa: CASSSGTRQNTGELFF; CDR3nt: TGCGCCAGCAGCTCCGGGACTAGGCAGAACACCGGGGAGCTGTTTTTT